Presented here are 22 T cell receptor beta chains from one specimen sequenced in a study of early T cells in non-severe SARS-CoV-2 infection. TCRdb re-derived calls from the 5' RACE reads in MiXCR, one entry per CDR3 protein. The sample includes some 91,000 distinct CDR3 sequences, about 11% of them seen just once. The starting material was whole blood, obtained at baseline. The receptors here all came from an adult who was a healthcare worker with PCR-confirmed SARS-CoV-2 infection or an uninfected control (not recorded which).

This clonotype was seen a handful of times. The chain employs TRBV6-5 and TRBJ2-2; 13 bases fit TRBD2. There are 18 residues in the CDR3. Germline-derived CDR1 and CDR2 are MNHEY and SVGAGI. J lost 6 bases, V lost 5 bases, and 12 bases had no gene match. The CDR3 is CASSLGLAGSFRAGELFF. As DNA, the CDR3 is TGTGCCAGCAGTCTGGGACTAGCGGGATCCTTCAGGGCCGGGGAGCTGTTTTTT.

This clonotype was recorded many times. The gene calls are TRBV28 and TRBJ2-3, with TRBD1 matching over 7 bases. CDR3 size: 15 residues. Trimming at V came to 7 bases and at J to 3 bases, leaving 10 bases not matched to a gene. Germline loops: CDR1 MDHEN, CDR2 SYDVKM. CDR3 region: CASKPTGKGTDTQYF. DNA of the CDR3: TGTGCCAGCAAACCGACAGGGAAGGGTACAGATACGCAGTATTTT. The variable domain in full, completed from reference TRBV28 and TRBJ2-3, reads DVKVTQSSRYLVKRTGEKVFLECVQDMDHENMFWYRQDPGLGLRLIYFSYDVKMKEKGDIPEGYSVSREKKERFSLILESASTNQTSMYLCASKPTGKGTDTQYFGPGTRLTVL.

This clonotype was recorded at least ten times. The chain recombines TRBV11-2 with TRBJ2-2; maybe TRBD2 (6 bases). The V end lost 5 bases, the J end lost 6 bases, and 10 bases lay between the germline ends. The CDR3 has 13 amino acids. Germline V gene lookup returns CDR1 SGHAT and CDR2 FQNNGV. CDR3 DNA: TGTGCCAGCAGCCCGTCGGGAGCCGGGGAGCTGTTTTTT. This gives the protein CASSPSGAGELFF.

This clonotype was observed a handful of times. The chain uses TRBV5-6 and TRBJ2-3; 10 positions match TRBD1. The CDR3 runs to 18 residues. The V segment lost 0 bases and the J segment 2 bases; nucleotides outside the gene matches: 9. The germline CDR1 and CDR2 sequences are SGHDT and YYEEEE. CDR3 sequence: CASSLESFGTGVTDTQYF. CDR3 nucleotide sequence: TGTGCCAGCAGCTTGGAATCTTTCGGGACAGGGGTCACAGATACGCAGTATTTT.

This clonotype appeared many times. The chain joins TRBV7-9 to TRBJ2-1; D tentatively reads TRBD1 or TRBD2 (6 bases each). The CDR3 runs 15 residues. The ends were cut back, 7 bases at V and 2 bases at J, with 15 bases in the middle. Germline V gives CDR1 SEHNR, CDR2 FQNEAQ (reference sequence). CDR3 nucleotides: TGTGCCAGCACCTTGGGGGGCAGGGCCTACAATGAGCAGTTCTTC. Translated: CASTLGGRAYNEQFF.

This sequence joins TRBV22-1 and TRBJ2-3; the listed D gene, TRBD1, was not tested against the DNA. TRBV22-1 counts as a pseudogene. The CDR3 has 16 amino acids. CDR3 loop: CPGSTTGPHSTDTQYF. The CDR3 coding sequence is TGTCCTGGGAGCACTACGGGACCCCATAGCACAGATACGCAGTATTTT.

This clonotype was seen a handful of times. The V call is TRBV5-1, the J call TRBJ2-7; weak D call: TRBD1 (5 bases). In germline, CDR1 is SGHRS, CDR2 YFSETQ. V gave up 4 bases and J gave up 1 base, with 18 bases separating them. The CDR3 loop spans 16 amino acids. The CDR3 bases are TGCGCCAGCAGCCCTTTAGGCAGGGCCAAATCCTACGAGCAGTACTTC. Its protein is CASSPLGRAKSYEQYF.

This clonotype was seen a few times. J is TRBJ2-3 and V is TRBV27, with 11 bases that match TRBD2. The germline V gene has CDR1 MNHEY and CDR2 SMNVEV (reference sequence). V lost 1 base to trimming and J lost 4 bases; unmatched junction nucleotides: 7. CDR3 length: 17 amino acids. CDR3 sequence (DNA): TGTGCCAGCAGTTTATACGCGACTAGCGGGATACCAGATACGCAGTATTTT. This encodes CASSLYATSGIPDTQYF.

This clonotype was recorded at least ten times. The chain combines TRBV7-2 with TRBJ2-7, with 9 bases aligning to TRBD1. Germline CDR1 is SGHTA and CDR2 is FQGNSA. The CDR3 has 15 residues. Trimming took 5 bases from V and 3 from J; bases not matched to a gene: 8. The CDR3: CASSTPGQGLYEQYF. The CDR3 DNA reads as TGTGCCAGCAGCACACCGGGACAGGGCCTCTACGAGCAGTACTTC.

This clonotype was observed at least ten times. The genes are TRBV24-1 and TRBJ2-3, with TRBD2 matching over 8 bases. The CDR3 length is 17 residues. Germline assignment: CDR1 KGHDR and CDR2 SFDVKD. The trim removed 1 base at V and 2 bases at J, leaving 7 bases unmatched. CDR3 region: CATSDFSLAGYTDTQYF. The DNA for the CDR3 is TGTGCCACCAGTGATTTTTCGCTAGCGGGTTACACAGATACGCAGTATTTT.

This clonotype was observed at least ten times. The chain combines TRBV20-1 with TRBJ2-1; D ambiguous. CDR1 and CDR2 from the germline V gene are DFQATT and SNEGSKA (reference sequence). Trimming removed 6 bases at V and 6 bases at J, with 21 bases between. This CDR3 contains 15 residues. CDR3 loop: CSALVDSSMGNEQFF. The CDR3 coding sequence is TGCAGTGCCCTGGTCGATAGCAGTATGGGCAATGAGCAGTTCTTC.

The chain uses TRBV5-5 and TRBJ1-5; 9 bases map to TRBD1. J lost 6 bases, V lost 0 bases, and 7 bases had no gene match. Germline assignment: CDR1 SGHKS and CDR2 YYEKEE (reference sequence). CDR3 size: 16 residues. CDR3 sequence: CASSLGTGGAGQPQHF. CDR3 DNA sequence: TGTGCCAGCAGCTTGGGCACAGGGGGCGCGGGTCAGCCCCAGCATTTT.

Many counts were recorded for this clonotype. Here the CDR3 reads CASSQGSLAAYEQYF. The CDR3 DNA sequence: TGCGCCAGCAGCCAGGGATCCCTCGCGGCCTACGAGCAGTACTTC. The chain employs TRBV4-1 and TRBJ2-7; D ambiguous. This CDR3 is built from 15 residues. Trimming removed 3 bases from V and 2 bases from J, with 14 bases in between. Germline CDR1 is MGHRA and CDR2 is YSYEKL.

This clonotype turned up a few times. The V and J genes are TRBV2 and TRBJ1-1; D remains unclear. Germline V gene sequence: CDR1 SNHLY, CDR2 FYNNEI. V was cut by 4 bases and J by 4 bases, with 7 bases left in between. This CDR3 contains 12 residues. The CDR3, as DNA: TGTGCCAGCAGTGCCAGGCCCACTGAAGCTTTCTTT. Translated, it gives CASSARPTEAFF.

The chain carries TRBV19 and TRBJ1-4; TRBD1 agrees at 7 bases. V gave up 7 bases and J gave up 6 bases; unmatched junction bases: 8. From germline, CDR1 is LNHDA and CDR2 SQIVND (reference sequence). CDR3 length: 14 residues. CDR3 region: CASKTTGRDEKLFF. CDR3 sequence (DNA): TGTGCCAGTAAGACGACAGGGCGGGATGAAAAACTGTTTTTT.

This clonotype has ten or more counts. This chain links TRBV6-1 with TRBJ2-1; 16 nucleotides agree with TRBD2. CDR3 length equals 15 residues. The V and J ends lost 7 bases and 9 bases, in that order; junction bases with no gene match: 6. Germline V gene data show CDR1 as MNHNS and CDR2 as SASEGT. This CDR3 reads CASTGTSGGASEQFF. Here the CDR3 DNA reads TGTGCCAGCACTGGGACTAGCGGGGGGGCCAGTGAGCAGTTCTTC.

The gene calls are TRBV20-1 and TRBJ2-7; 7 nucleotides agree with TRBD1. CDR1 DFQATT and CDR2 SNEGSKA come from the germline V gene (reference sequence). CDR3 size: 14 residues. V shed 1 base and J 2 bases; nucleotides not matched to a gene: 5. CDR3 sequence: CSARGPQGAYEQYF. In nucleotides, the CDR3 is TGCAGTGCTAGAGGCCCGCAGGGGGCCTACGAGCAGTACTTC.

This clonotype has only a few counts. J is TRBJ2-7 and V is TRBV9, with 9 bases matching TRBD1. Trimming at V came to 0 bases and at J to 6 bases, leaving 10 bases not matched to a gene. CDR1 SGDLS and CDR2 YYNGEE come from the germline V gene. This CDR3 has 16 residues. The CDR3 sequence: CASSVDTGTGMGEQYF. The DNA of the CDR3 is TGTGCCAGCAGCGTAGACACCGGGACAGGGATGGGCGAGCAGTACTTC.

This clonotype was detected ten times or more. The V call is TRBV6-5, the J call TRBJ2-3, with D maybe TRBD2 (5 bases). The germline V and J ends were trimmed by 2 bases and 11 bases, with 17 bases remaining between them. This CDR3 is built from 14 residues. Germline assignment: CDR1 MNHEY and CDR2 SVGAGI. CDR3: CASSYIPFNGMQYF. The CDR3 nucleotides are TGTGCCAGCAGTTACATACCGTTTAACGGGATGCAGTATTTT.

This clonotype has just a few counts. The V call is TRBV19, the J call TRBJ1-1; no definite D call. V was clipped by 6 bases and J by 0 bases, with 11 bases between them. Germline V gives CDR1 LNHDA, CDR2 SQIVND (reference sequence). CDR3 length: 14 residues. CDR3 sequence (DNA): TGTGCCAGTAGGGAGACGGGTATGAACACTGAAGCTTTCTTT. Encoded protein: CASRETGMNTEAFF.

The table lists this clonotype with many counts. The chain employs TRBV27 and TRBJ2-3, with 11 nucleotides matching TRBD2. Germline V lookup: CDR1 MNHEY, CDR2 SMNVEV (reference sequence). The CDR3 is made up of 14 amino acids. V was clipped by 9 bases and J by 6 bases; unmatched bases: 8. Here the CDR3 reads CASQLAGVRDTQYF. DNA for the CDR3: TGTGCCAGTCAACTAGCGGGAGTTCGGGATACGCAGTATTTT.

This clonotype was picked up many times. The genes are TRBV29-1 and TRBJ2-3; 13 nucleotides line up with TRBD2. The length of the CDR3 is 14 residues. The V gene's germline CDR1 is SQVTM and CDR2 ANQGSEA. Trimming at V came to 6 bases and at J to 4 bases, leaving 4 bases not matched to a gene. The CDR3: CSVGTSGMADTQYF. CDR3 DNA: TGCAGCGTGGGGACTAGCGGGATGGCAGATACGCAGTATTTT.